The sequence of this T cell receptor (beta chain) was determined in a study of blood T cell repertoires in COVID-19. Study-wide context: Samples came from the United States, Italy and Spain, spanning acute and convalescent COVID-19.

The germline CDR1 and CDR2 sequences are LGHDT and YNNKEL (reference sequence). This CDR3 has 15 residues. Trimming took 3 bases from V and 6 from J, leaving 18 bases between them. Only in-frame clones appear in the TCRdb table, and some are missing; sequencing was by immunoSEQ multiplex PCR. This sample yields about 180,000 clones, of which about 89% are seen a single time; roughly 2% belongs to the top ten. This rearrangement joins TRBV3-1 (or the pseudogene TRBV3-2) to TRBJ2-7; tentatively, D is TRBD2 (6 bases). Sequencing was carried out using peripheral blood. The clonotype comes from a man aged 18 to 35 who had recovered from COVID-19. In DNA, the CDR3 is TGTGCCAGCAGCCATCCTTTGGGGGGAACCCTCGAGCAGTACTTC. Protein product: CASSHPLGGTLEQYF.